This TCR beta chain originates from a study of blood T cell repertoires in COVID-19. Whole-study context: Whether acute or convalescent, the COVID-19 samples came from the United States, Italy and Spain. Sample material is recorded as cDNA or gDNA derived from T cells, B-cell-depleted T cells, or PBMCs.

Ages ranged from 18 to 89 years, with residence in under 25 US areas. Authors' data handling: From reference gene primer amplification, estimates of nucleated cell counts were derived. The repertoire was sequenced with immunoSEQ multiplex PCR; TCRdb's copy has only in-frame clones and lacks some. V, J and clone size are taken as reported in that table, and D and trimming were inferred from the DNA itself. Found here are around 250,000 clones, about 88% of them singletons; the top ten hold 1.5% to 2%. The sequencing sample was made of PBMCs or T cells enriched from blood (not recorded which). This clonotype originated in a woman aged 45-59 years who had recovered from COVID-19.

CDR3 sequence: CASSLGAGGSGNTIYF. DNA for the CDR3: TGTGCCAGCAGCTTAGGGGCAGGGGGATCTGGAAACACCATATATTTT. This sequence joins TRBV7-6 and TRBJ1-3; 7 bases match TRBD1. Unmatched junction bases numbered 4, after V lost 1 base and J lost 1 base. This CDR3 comprises 16 residues. Germline lookup yields CDR1 SGHVS and CDR2 FNYEAQ.